The 12 T cell receptor beta chains in this list originate from one sample, sequenced in a study of metastatic and nonmetastatic thyroid tumors (dated by TCRdb to 2020 to 2022). No patient had received any treatment before thyroid surgery. The library was prepared using PCR. TCRdb records Illumina HiSeq 4000 as the sequencer. The raw public reads went through TCRdb reprocessing: fastp at Q25, MiXCR clone calling, in-frame beta chains kept. Present in this sample are some 52,000 clones, approximately 17% of which were seen just once. 2.5% to 3.5% of the sample is in the top ten clones. Sequencing was carried out using blood. The receptor source for this set is a female donor with papillary thyroid cancer or a benign thyroid nodule (not recorded which). Some clones in this sample may be carry-over from other donors' samples.

V usage is TRBV6-1 and J usage is TRBJ2-2, with 7 nucleotides matching TRBD2. Trimming took 6 bases from V and 14 from J; bases not matched to a gene: 18. The CDR3 length is 15 residues. The germline CDR1 and CDR2 sequences are MNHNS and SASEGT. CDR3 bases: TGTGCCAGCAGAGCCCCGACTAGCTCGGACGGGTATCTGTTTTTT. This translates into CASRAPTSSDGYLFF.

This clone was seen a few times. Since a much larger clone is just one base distant, this may be a read error. The chain links TRBV4-1 to TRBJ2-5; 13 positions match TRBD2. The V gene's germline CDR1 is MGHRA and CDR2 YSYEKL. CDR3 length: 16 amino acids. The CDR3 nucleotides are TGCGCCAGCAGCTCTTGGACTAGCGGGAGTGCGGAGACCCAGTGCTTC. It codes for CASSSWTSGSAETQCF.

This clone was detected a few times. With a much larger clone just one base away, this may be a read error. This sequence joins TRBV28 and TRBJ2-1; D may be TRBD1 or TRBD2 (5 bases each). The CDR3 covers 14 residues. Germline CDR1 is MDHEN and CDR2 is SYDVKM. Trimming shortened V by 8 bases and J by 6 bases, and 17 bases separated the two germline ends. The CDR3 loop reads CASGGSAPVNEQFF. The CDR3 region has the DNA TGTGCCAGCGGGGGTAGCGCCCCCGTCAATGAGCAGTTCTTC.

The genes are TRBV2 and TRBJ2-5; possibly TRBD2 for D (6 bases). Germline V lookup: CDR1 SNHLY, CDR2 FYNNEI. V was pared by 8 bases and J by 7 bases, with 17 bases between. There are 13 residues in the CDR3. CDR3 amino acids: CASAGLTEATQYF. CDR3 DNA sequence: TGTGCCAGCGCTGGACTAACTGAGGCGACCCAGTACTTC.

This clone was observed at least ten times. The J gene is TRBJ2-2, the V gene TRBV4-1; TRBD1 matches at 9 bases. The ends lost 3 bases at V and 10 bases at J; junction bases unmatched: 6. Germline CDR1 is MGHRA and CDR2 is YSYEKL. The CDR3 consists of 14 residues. The CDR3 nucleotides are TGCGCCAGCAGCCAGGGACAGGGTGGGTCGGAGCTGTTTTTT. It specifies CASSQGQGGSELFF.

In this sample, this clone turned up many times. V usage is TRBV5-5 and J usage is TRBJ1-1, with D unclear. Trimming shortened V by 2 bases and J by 1 base, and 6 bases separated the two germline ends. CDR1 and CDR2 from the germline V gene are SGHKS and YYEKEE (reference sequence). The CDR3 loop spans 13 amino acids. CDR3 loop: CASSFWENTEAFF. Written as DNA, the CDR3 is TGTGCCAGCAGCTTTTGGGAGAACACTGAAGCTTTCTTT.

This clone appeared many times. The CDR3 region has the DNA TGTGCCAGCAAACCAGGGGGGGTCACCCACGAGCAGTACTTC. The encoded protein is CASKPGGVTHEQYF. V is TRBV7-9 and J is TRBJ2-7, with D perhaps matching TRBD1 or TRBD2 (7 bases each). The CDR3 sequence is 14 residues long. Trimming cost V 7 bases and J 5 bases, with 18 bases left between them. Germline-derived CDR1 and CDR2 are SEHNR and FQNEAQ (reference sequence).

This clone occurred many times. The V gene is TRBV7-9, the J gene TRBJ1-5, with TRBD1 as a possible D gene (6 bases). CDR1 is SEHNR and CDR2 is FQNEAQ in the germline V gene (reference sequence). Trimming stripped 4 bases from V and 2 bases from J, with 15 bases between. The CDR3 runs to 16 residues. The CDR3 DNA sequence: TGTGCCAGCAGCTCGACAACACAGGGAGGCAATCAGCCCCAGCATTTT. It codes for CASSSTTQGGNQPQHF.

This clone was seen ten or more times. The V and J genes are TRBV7-1 and TRBJ2-1; 7 bases are shared with TRBD1. TRBV7-1 is treated as an ORF (open reading frame) with a function not yet certain. After removal of 3 bases from V and 8 bases from J, the junction contained 22 bases not matched to a gene. The CDR3 totals 19 residues. CDR3 in DNA: TGTGCCAGCAGCTCCGAAGGGAAGGCGGCTTGGATAGGGACAGATGAGCAGTTCTTC. This codes for CASSSEGKAAWIGTDEQFF.

This clone came up many times. Other DNA sequences in this specimen translate into the identical CDR3. This chain joins TRBV30 and TRBJ1-1; D is undetermined. The CDR3 covers 12 residues. Germline lookup yields CDR1 GTSNPN and CDR2 SVGIG (reference sequence). V was cut by 1 base and J by 7 bases, with 10 bases left in between. Written as DNA, the CDR3 is TGTGCCTGGAGTGCTTCAACGATTGAAGCTTTCTTT. Translating gives CAWSASTIEAFF. The entire variable domain, with the rest obtained from reference TRBV30 and TRBJ1-1, is as follows: SQTIHQWPATLVQPVGSPLSLECTVEGTSNPNLYWYRQAAGRGLQLLFYSVGIGQISSEVPQNLSASRPQDRQFILSSKKLLLSDSGFYLCAWSASTIEAFFGQGTRLTVV.

The table lists this clone with many counts. This rearrangement joins TRBV19 to TRBJ1-4, with D perhaps TRBD1 (6 bases). The CDR3 totals 14 residues. V shed 3 bases and J shed 7 bases, with 12 bases lying between them. Germline V lookup: CDR1 LNHDA, CDR2 SQIVND (reference sequence). The CDR3 nucleotides are TGTGCCAGTAGTATGGCAGGGGCGGGTGAAAAACTGTTTTTT. Translating it yields CASSMAGAGEKLFF.

This clone was observed many times. The chain is built from TRBV4-1 and TRBJ2-3, with 8 bases fitting TRBD2. The CDR3 has 15 residues. V lost 1 base and J lost 4; bases outside the gene matches: 4. From germline, CDR1 is MGHRA and CDR2 YSYEKL. CDR3 nucleotides: TGCGCCAGCAGCCAAGTGATGACTAGCGCAGATACGCAGTATTTT. The encoded protein is CASSQVMTSADTQYF.